This record concerns one T cell receptor beta chain sequence. Its cognate antigen has yet to be identified. Base qualities are not at hand, and no much larger clone is one base apart. This sample was included in a study of T cell changes during pregnancy in multiple sclerosis (dated by TCRdb to about 2019). As for the study more broadly: Changes in the T cell repertoire over the course of pregnancy were examined in this study in women with multiple sclerosis.

V was cut back by 1 base and J by 0 bases, leaving a gap of 9 bases between them. Taken from cysteine to phenylalanine, the CDR3 has 16 residues. Just CDR3 DNA is preserved here, 48 bases in frame from base 1. Looking up the germline V gene yields CDR1 SGHVS and CDR2 FNYEAQ. Receptor amplification or capture employed the immunoSEQ multiplex PCR assay. In its TCRdb copy, this immuneACCESS table keeps in-frame sequences only and misses some clones. Where compared with another copy, unresolved V genes explain less than half of these, and the others have no known cause. The sample includes about 85,000 clones, with about 89% observed a single time. Jointly, the top ten make up roughly 2.5% of the sample.

This TCR was recovered from a female donor with multiple sclerosis, enrolled in a pregnancy study. The chain is encoded by TRBV7-6 joined to TRBJ2-2; tentative D gene TRBD2, with 6 bases matching. Sequenced here: peripheral blood, sampled in the first trimester of pregnancy. The CDR3 protein: CASSLGWGANTGELFF. The sequence in DNA is TGTGCCAGCAGCTTAGGATGGGGGGCGAACACCGGGGAGCTGTTTTTT.